This T cell receptor (beta chain) was sequenced in a study of regulatory T cells in long-lasting Graves disease. The time point: newly diagnosed GD, antithyroid drugs for less than 3 months. Construction of the TCR library relied on RNA isolated from PBMCs. Trimming pared 5 bases from V and 3 bases from J, leaving 17 bases between. CDR3 length: 15 residues. This clonotype was seen ten or more times. Assembly of TCR beta libraries relied on iRepertoire HTBI primers together with Arm-PCR of CDR3 regions. Via MiXCR, TCRdb re-called the multiplex PCR reads, giving one row per CDR3 protein. The data hold 450,000 to 500,000 distinct CDR3 sequences, with 15% to 20% observed a single time. These records were also assigned to another study, of T cells in Graves' hyperthyroidism and ophthalmopathy. That investigation notes: Clinical symptoms, serum thyroxine and TRAb, thyroid ultrasound and orbital computed tomography together formed the diagnostic basis. From stable hyperthyroidism, ophthalmopathy was set apart by a 13 V-J model.

This receptor was obtained from a man aged 35 to 55 with Graves disease. The V and J genes are TRBV12-3 or TRBV12-4 and TRBJ2-7; D is undetermined. The source material was peripheral blood mononuclear cells (PBMCs), sampled at new diagnosis, from a patient treated with antithyroid drugs. CDR3 DNA: TGTGCCAGCAGTCACGCCAACAGAACCAACTACGAGCAGTACTTC. It codes for CASSHANRTNYEQYF.